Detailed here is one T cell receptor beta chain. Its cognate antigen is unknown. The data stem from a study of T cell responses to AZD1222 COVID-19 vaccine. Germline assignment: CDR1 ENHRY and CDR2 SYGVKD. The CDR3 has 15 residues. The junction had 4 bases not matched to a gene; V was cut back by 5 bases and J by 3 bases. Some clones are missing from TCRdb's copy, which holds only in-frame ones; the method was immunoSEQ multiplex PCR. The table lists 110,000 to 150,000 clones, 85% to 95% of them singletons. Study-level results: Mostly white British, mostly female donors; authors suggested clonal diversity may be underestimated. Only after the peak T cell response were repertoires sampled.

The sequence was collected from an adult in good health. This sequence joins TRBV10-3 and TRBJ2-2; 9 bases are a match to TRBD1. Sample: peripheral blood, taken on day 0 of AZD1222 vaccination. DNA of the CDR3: TGTGCCATCAGTAAGACAGGGGGTGACACCGGGGAGCTGTTTTTT. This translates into CAISKTGGDTGELFF.